This TCR beta chain comes out of a study of blood T cell repertoires in COVID-19. About the study: Sites in the United States, Italy and Spain provided acute and convalescent COVID-19 samples.

This CDR3 region has 16 residues. Seattle patient enrollment occurred during active infection, with longitudinal follow-up thereafter. Method: immunoSEQ multiplex PCR; TCRdb's copy keeps in-frame clones and lacks some. The sample records roughly 140,000 clones, 85% being singletons. V is TRBV12-1 and J is TRBJ2-5; the tabulated D call, TRBD1, remains unverified against the DNA. TRBV12-1 is a documented pseudogene. Input material: peripheral blood. This sequence was found in a woman in her sixties with COVID-19, enrolled during active disease. The CDR3 spells CASSFVGAVYQETQYF. CDR3 coding DNA: TGTGCCAGCAGCTTTGTAGGGGCTGTGTACCAAGAGACCCAGTACTTC.